This TCR beta chain was captured by sequencing in a study of Ad26.COV2.S vaccination and SARS-CoV-2 variants. Whole-study results and caveats: In TCR breadth and depth analyses, total T cell responses may have been underestimated. Substantial breadth was reported for post-vaccination spike-specific CD8+ and CD4+ T cells.

CDR1 is SEHNR and CDR2 is FQNEAQ in the germline V gene (reference sequence). V was clipped by 1 base and J by 6 bases, with 11 bases between them. This CDR3 has 14 amino acids. Data came from immunoSEQ multiplex PCR; TCRdb stores just in-frame clones and leaves some out. The data hold over 350,000 clones, with 70% to 90% observed a single time. Treatment noted: 15 to 20 received Ad26.COV2.S at low or high dose, single or two shots; several received placebo; per-sample allocation not given. Collection of the samples took place on day 63 after the first injection of vaccine or placebo. As regards this clone: Antigen unknown.

This chain uses TRBV7-9 with TRBJ2-3; D is perhaps TRBD1 (5 bases). The sequence derives from a person between 18 and 59 years old who received the Ad26.COV2.S COVID-19 vaccine or a placebo. Sequenced here: peripheral blood, sampled in a trial of Ad26.COV2.S vaccine versus placebo. Here the CDR3 reads CASSLVQGRDTQYF. The CDR3 DNA reads as TGTGCCAGCAGCTTAGTCCAGGGTAGGGATACGCAGTATTTT.